The 30 T cell receptor beta chains reported below all come from one sample, sequenced in a study of early T cells in non-severe SARS-CoV-2 infection. TCRdb fed the 5' RACE reads into MiXCR, producing one record per CDR3 protein. The sample holds fewer than 50,000 distinct CDR3 sequences, over 9% seen once. Sequenced sample: whole blood. These receptors were obtained from an adult who was a healthcare worker with PCR-confirmed SARS-CoV-2 infection or an uninfected control (not recorded which).

This chain links TRBV6-2 or TRBV6-3 with TRBJ2-7; 9 bases agree with TRBD2. Germline assignment: CDR1 MNHEY and CDR2 SVGEGT. The CDR3 is 14 amino acids. With V trimmed by 4 bases and J by 3 bases, 4 bases remained unmatched. The CDR3 DNA is TGTGCCAGCAGTTCCCTGACTAGCGGCTACGAGCAGTACTTC. Its protein is CASSSLTSGYEQYF.

This clonotype has at least ten counts. The chain links TRBV20-1 to TRBJ1-2, with 7 positions matching TRBD1. J lost 2 bases, V lost 0 bases, and 9 bases had no gene match. The CDR3 length is 16 residues. Germline loops: CDR1 DFQATT, CDR2 SNEGSKA (reference sequence). CDR3 in DNA: TGCAGTGCTAGAGAACCGGGGCGGGACAGCAACTATGGCTACACCTTC. Protein: CSAREPGRDSNYGYTF.

This clonotype has more than one count but fewer than ten. The rearrangement links TRBV11-3 to TRBJ2-7; D remains ambiguous. CDR1 is SGHNT and CDR2 is YENEEA in the germline V gene. V lost 4 bases and J 0 bases, leaving 7 bases between the germline ends. This CDR3 has 13 amino acids. Written as DNA, the CDR3 is TGTGCCAGCAGCTCTCCCCCCTCCTACGAGCAGTACTTC. This encodes CASSSPPSYEQYF. The whole variable domain, filled in from reference TRBV11-3 and TRBJ2-7, reads EAGVVQSPRYKIIEKKQPVAFWCNPISGHNTLYWYLQNLGQGPELLIRYENEEAVDDSQLPKDRFSAERLKGVDSTLKIQPAELGDSAVYLCASSSPPSYEQYFGPGTRLTVT.

This clonotype was counted many times. V and J are TRBV7-9 and TRBJ1-3, with D hard to call. Germline assignment: CDR1 SEHNR and CDR2 FQNEAQ (reference sequence). The CDR3 has 14 residues. The V and J ends lost 5 bases and 4 bases respectively, with 12 bases between them. CDR3 sequence (DNA): TGTGCCAGCAGCGCGACGTGGGAAGGAAACACCATATATTTT. Residues: CASSATWEGNTIYF.

V usage is TRBV7-8 and J usage is TRBJ1-5, with a weak D call TRBD1 (5 bases). CDR1 is SGHVS, CDR2 FQNEAQ, per germline. V lost 0 bases and J lost 7, with 10 bases in between. This CDR3 comprises 14 residues. The CDR3 region has the DNA TGTGCCAGCAGCTTAGCGCGGGGCGGACAGCCCCAGCATTTT. Translated, it gives CASSLARGGQPQHF.

This clonotype has only a few counts. This chain connects TRBV28 to TRBJ2-4, with D possibly matching TRBD2 (5 bases). The CDR3 is made up of 18 amino acids. The germline gives CDR1 MDHEN, CDR2 SYDVKM. V was trimmed by 4 bases and J by 2 bases, leaving 21 bases between them. Here the CDR3 DNA reads TGTGCCAGCAGTTCGCCTCTTTGGAGGAGAGGATCCAAAAACATTCAGTACTTC. Its protein is CASSSPLWRRGSKNIQYF.

This clonotype was counted ten times or more. V usage is TRBV12-3 or TRBV12-4 and J usage is TRBJ2-2; D gene uncertain. The CDR3 is made up of 13 amino acids. V gave up 4 bases and J gave up 8 bases, with 11 bases separating them. CDR3 amino acids: CASSSIVRGELFF. The CDR3 nucleotides are TGTGCCAGCAGTTCGATCGTACGGGGGGAGCTGTTTTTT.

This clonotype was seen at least ten times. This rearrangement joins TRBV7-2 to TRBJ2-5; TRBD2 might be the D (5 bases). This CDR3 has 13 amino acids. Trimming removed 5 bases at V and 3 bases at J, with 10 bases between. Germline CDR1 reads SGHTA; CDR2 reads FQGNSA. CDR3 in amino acids: CASSLEREETQYF. The CDR3 region has the DNA TGTGCCAGCAGCCTAGAGAGGGAAGAGACCCAGTACTTC.

The V gene is TRBV19, the J gene TRBJ2-7, with 7 bases matching TRBD1. Germline values: CDR1 LNHDA, CDR2 SQIVND (reference sequence). The CDR3 totals 14 residues. The ends lost 4 bases at V and 3 bases at J; junction bases unmatched: 6. The CDR3 protein is CASSTRTGNYEQYF. DNA of the CDR3: TGTGCCAGTAGTACCCGGACAGGTAACTACGAGCAGTACTTC.

The sample holds many counts of this clonotype. The gene calls are TRBV20-1 and TRBJ2-1, with TRBD2 matching 9 bases. This CDR3 is built from 15 residues. Germline V gene lookup returns CDR1 DFQATT and CDR2 SNEGSKA (reference sequence). The V segment lost 3 bases and the J segment 5 bases; nucleotides outside the gene matches: 8. The CDR3 DNA sequence: TGCAGTGCTAGGGAGATAGCGGGAGCACACAATGAGCAGTTCTTC. Protein: CSAREIAGAHNEQFF.

This clonotype was seen at least ten times. The rearrangement uses TRBV3-1 and TRBJ2-7, with no clear D. Per germline, CDR1 LGHDT and CDR2 YNNKEL (reference sequence). V lost 0 bases, J lost 7 bases, and 4 bases lay in between. There are 11 residues in the CDR3. CDR3 sequence: CASSQEGEQYF. The DNA for the CDR3 is TGTGCCAGCAGCCAAGAGGGGGAGCAGTACTTC.

This clonotype has ten or more counts. CDR3 nucleotides: TGTGCCAGCAGTGGCGGGGTGGAGACCCAGTACTTC. Its translation: CASSGGVETQYF. The genes are TRBV2 and TRBJ2-5, with D possibly matching TRBD2 (6 bases). From germline, CDR1 is SNHLY and CDR2 FYNNEI. The V gene lost 4 bases and the J gene lost 5 bases, with 8 bases spanning the gap. This CDR3 spans 12 amino acids.

The chain links TRBV4-3 to TRBJ1-6, with 10 bases aligning to TRBD1. V trimming: 0 bases; J trimming: 7 bases; junction bases outside the gene matches: 3. The germline V gene has CDR1 LGHNA and CDR2 YSLEER. This CDR3 has 16 amino acids. The CDR3 loop reads CASSQDGTGANSPLHF. CDR3 nucleotides: TGCGCCAGCAGCCAAGATGGGACAGGGGCGAATTCACCCCTCCACTTT.

The chain combines TRBV6-5 with TRBJ2-7, with TRBD2 matching over 7 bases. CDR1 and CDR2 from the germline V gene are MNHEY and SVGAGI. The CDR3 has 14 amino acids. J gave up 0 bases and V 8 bases, and 7 bases lay outside the gene matches. CDR3 sequence reads: CASQRGRSSYEQYF. CDR3 coding DNA: TGTGCCAGCCAGCGGGGTAGGAGCTCCTACGAGCAGTACTTC.

In its sample, this clonotype was seen a few times. This rearrangement joins TRBV27 to TRBJ2-7; D is tentatively TRBD1 or TRBD2 (6 bases each). This CDR3 is built from 15 residues. Germline CDR1 and CDR2: MNHEY and SMNVEV (reference sequence). Trimming removed 6 bases from V and 0 bases from J, with 15 bases in between. Here the CDR3 DNA reads TGTGCCAGCAGCAATAGCGGACAGAGCTCCTACGAGCAGTACTTC. This codes for CASSNSGQSSYEQYF.

This clonotype occurred many times. This rearrangement joins TRBV28 to TRBJ1-5; 7 positions match TRBD1. Germline trimming cut 7 bases from V and 6 bases from J; bases unmatched to any gene: 12. CDR1 MDHEN and CDR2 SYDVKM come from the germline V gene. This CDR3 spans 15 amino acids. The CDR3 DNA reads TGTGCCAGCATACGCACAGGGGCGAGGTTTCAGCCCCAGCATTTT. This gives the protein CASIRTGARFQPQHF.

The V call is TRBV28, the J call TRBJ2-1, with 14 bases identical to TRBD2. Germline assignment: CDR1 MDHEN and CDR2 SYDVKM. This CDR3 spans 16 amino acids. The trim removed 5 bases at V and 10 bases at J, leaving 10 bases unmatched. The CDR3 DNA sequence: TGTGCCAGCAGTCCGCCTTCGGGACTAGCGGGAGACGAGCAGTTCTTC. It encodes CASSPPSGLAGDEQFF.

This clonotype was observed many times. Sequence at one end of the junction differs from germline and may be a read error. The rearrangement links TRBV6-2 or TRBV6-3 to TRBJ2-6; D remains ambiguous. Germline CDR1 MNHEY, CDR2 SVGEGT. CDR3 size: 12 residues. The CDR3 coding sequence is TGTGCCAGCAGCCGGGCTGCTGGGAATTACGAATTC. Amino acids: CASSRAAGNYEF.

This clonotype was counted ten times or more. The chain has TRBV19 and TRBJ1-1; D is possibly TRBD1 (5 bases). The ends were cut back, 3 bases at V and 4 bases at J, with 12 bases in the middle. Germline assignment: CDR1 LNHDA and CDR2 SQIVND (reference sequence). This CDR3 contains 14 residues. CDR3 sequence: CASSIPGRRTEAFF. In nucleotides, the CDR3 is TGTGCCAGTAGTATTCCAGGGAGGCGCACTGAAGCTTTCTTT.

Only a few counts were recorded for this clonotype. For the CDR3, the DNA is TGTGCCAGCAGCTCAGAAATCGGACAGGGGGCAAATGAGCAGTTCTTC. This translates into CASSSEIGQGANEQFF. V gene TRBV5-6 combines with J gene TRBJ2-1; TRBD1 matches 11 bases. The CDR3 is 16 amino acids. Germline loops: CDR1 SGHDT, CDR2 YYEEEE. The junction had 9 bases not matched to a gene; V was cut back by 3 bases and J by 7 bases. Variable domain in full (rest from reference TRBV5-6 and TRBJ2-1): DAGVTQSPTHLIKTRGQQVTLRCSPKSGHDTVSWYQQALGQGPQFIFQYYEEEERQRGNFPDRFSGHQFPNYSSELNVNALLLGDSALYLCASSSEIGQGANEQFFGPGTRLTVL.

In this sample, this clonotype turned up many times. V and J are TRBV7-9 and TRBJ1-1; D might be TRBD1 (6 bases). Germline V CDR1 and CDR2: SEHNR, FQNEAQ (reference sequence). The V gene lost 2 bases and the J gene lost 0 bases, with 13 bases spanning the gap. The CDR3 runs to 16 residues. In nucleotides, the CDR3 is TGTGCCAGCAGCTTACTCAGGGGACCCCTGAACACTGAAGCTTTCTTT. This encodes CASSLLRGPLNTEAFF.

This clonotype came up a few times. V gene TRBV4-1 combines with J gene TRBJ2-3; 8 nucleotides align to TRBD2. V was clipped by 8 bases and J by 2 bases; unmatched bases: 12. CDR1 is MGHRA and CDR2 is YSYEKL in the germline V gene. The CDR3 extends over 16 amino acids. The CDR3 DNA is TGCGCCAGCCGACTAAAACTAGCGGAATTCACAGATACGCAGTATTTT. Amino acids: CASRLKLAEFTDTQYF.

The table lists this clonotype with many counts. The rearrangement uses TRBV20-1 and TRBJ2-1, with 7 bases identical to TRBD1. The junction had 12 bases not matched to a gene; V was cut back by 5 bases and J by 8 bases. The CDR3 has 14 residues. Germline values: CDR1 DFQATT, CDR2 SNEGSKA (reference sequence). CDR3 in DNA: TGCAGTGCTTCAAAAGGGACAGAAAGAGATGAGCAGTTCTTC. Residues: CSASKGTERDEQFF.

This clonotype occurred many times. This rearrangement joins TRBV6-6 to TRBJ1-2, with 7 bases identical to TRBD1. CDR1 and CDR2 from the germline V gene are MNHNY and SVGAGI (reference sequence). J was trimmed by 5 bases and V by 6 bases; bases with no gene match: 6. The CDR3 length is 13 residues. The CDR3 is CASRNRGGYGYTF. CDR3 nucleotide sequence: TGTGCCAGCAGAAACAGGGGCGGGTATGGCTACACCTTC.

This clonotype was picked up a small number of times. This sequence joins TRBV5-1 and TRBJ2-3; perhaps TRBD1 as D (6 bases). CDR3 length equals 15 residues. V dropped 2 bases and J dropped 3 bases, with 13 bases sitting between them. CDR1 SGHRS and CDR2 YFSETQ come from the germline V gene. The CDR3 is CASSFRGLKTDTQYF. The CDR3 DNA is TGCGCCAGCAGCTTCAGGGGTTTAAAGACAGATACGCAGTATTTT.

In its sample, this clonotype was seen many times. This rearrangement joins TRBV4-1 to TRBJ2-7; D possibly corresponds to TRBD2 (7 bases). Between the trimmed V and J ends, which lost 4 bases and 3 bases, there was a span of 22 bases. The CDR3 is made up of 17 amino acids. CDR1 is MGHRA and CDR2 is YSYEKL in the germline V gene. The CDR3 region has the DNA TGCGCCAGCAGCCGCGAAAACTACAGGGAGGGCAACTACGAGCAGTACTTC. Translated: CASSRENYREGNYEQYF.

The chain is built from TRBV6-5 and TRBJ2-2, with TRBD2 identical over 9 bases. The CDR3 sequence is 16 residues long. CDR1 is MNHEY and CDR2 is SVGAGI in the germline V gene. J gave up 4 bases and V 6 bases, and 9 bases lay outside the gene matches. As DNA, the CDR3 is TGTGCCAGCAGCCGATTTAGCGGGAGCCTCACCGGGGAGCTGTTTTTT. The encoded protein is CASSRFSGSLTGELFF.

This sequence joins TRBV15 and TRBJ2-7; 8 bases are shared with TRBD1. This CDR3 is built from 15 residues. Germline V gene data show CDR1 as LNHNV and CDR2 as YYDKDF (reference sequence). V lost 0 bases and J lost 4; bases outside the gene matches: 5. In DNA, the CDR3 is TGTGCCACCAGCAGAGATCTCGACAGGGGTTACGAGCAGTACTTC. Amino acid sequence: CATSRDLDRGYEQYF.

This clonotype was recorded many times. The chain uses TRBV11-1 and TRBJ2-3; 9 nucleotides line up with TRBD1. Per germline, CDR1 SGHAT and CDR2 FQDESV (reference sequence). J gave up 6 bases and V 3 bases, and 10 bases lay outside the gene matches. CDR3 length: 16 amino acids. The chain's CDR3 is CASSFVGTGSEDTQYF. CDR3 in DNA: TGTGCCAGCAGCTTTGTTGGGACAGGGAGTGAGGATACGCAGTATTTT.

This clonotype appeared a few times. The chain carries TRBV7-9 and TRBJ2-1; TRBD2 might be the D (6 bases). V was clipped by 5 bases and J by 6 bases, with 23 bases between them. Germline V gene sequence: CDR1 SEHNR, CDR2 FQNEAQ (reference sequence). This CDR3 region has 17 residues. The CDR3 region has the DNA TGTGCCAGCAGCGCGAAACGCGGGACCACCTCCGGCAATGAGCAGTTCTTC. Amino acids: CASSAKRGTTSGNEQFF.